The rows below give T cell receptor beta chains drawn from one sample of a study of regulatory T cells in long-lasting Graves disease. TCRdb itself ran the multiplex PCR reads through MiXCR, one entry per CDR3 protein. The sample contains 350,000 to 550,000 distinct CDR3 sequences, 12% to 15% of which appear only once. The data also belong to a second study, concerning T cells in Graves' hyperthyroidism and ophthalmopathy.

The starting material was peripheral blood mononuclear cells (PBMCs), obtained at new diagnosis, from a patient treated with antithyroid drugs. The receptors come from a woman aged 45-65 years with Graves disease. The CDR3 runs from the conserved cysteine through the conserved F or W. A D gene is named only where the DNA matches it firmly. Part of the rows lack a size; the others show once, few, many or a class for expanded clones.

CASSRGLRPSGRATGELLF | TGTGCCAGCAGTAGGGGCCTAAGACCTAGCGGGAGAGCGACCGGGGAGCTGCTTTTT | TRBV6-2/TRBV6-3 | - | TRBJ2-2 | TRBD2
CSARDREGPYNSPLHF | TGCAGTGCTAGAGATCGGGAAGGGCCCTATAATTCACCCCTCCACTTT | TRBV20-1 | - | TRBJ1-6 | -
CASRITLQYF | TGTGCCAGCAGAATTACCTTGCAGTACTTC | TRBV2 | many | TRBJ2-7 | -
CASSLNRVTEAFF | TGTGCCAGCAGCTTAAACAGGGTCACTGAAGCTTTCTTT | TRBV11-2 | few | TRBJ1-1 | -
CASRRSWGNEQFF | TGTGCCAGCCGACGCTCTTGGGGCAATGAGCAGTTCTTC | TRBV2 | many | TRBJ2-1 | -
CASSLGPAYEQYF | TGCGCCAGCAGCTTGGGGCCAGCATACGAGCAGTACTTC | TRBV5-1 | many | TRBJ2-7 | -
CASSEFGGGFQPQHF | TGCGCCAGCAGTGAATTCGGGGGAGGGTTTCAGCCCCAGCATTTT | TRBV10-2 | few | TRBJ1-5 | -
CSARDSYTYEQYF | TGCAGTGCTAGAGATAGTTATACCTACGAGCAGTACTTC | TRBV20-1 | - | TRBJ2-7 | -
CASSSGSRTGRGYTF | TGTGCCAGCAGCTCCGGGTCCCGAACAGGGCGAGGCTACACCTTC | TRBV12-3/TRBV12-4 | many | TRBJ1-2 | -
CAWGSLSGGELFF | TGTGCCTGGGGGAGCCTTTCGGGCGGGGAGCTGTTTTTT | TRBV30 | few | TRBJ2-2 | -
CASSLTPGGIDEQYF | TGCGCCAGCAGCCTAACCCCAGGGGGCATCGACGAGCAGTACTTC | TRBV5-1 | many | TRBJ2-7 | TRBD1
CASSLRGWGVTDTQYF | TGTGCCAGCAGCTTGAGGGGTTGGGGCGTGACAGATACGCAGTATTTT | TRBV5-6 | many | TRBJ2-3 | -
CSALEDQETQYF | TGCAGTGCCCTAGAGGATCAAGAGACCCAGTACTTC | TRBV20-1 | - | TRBJ2-5 | -
CASSLGQGVYIQYF | TGTGCCAGCAGCCTAGGACAGGGGGTGTACATTCAGTACTTC | TRBV6-2/TRBV6-3 | - | TRBJ2-4 | TRBD1
CASSHTGPNRNTEAFF | TGTGCCAGCTCCCATACGGGGCCAAACAGAAACACTGAAGCTTTCTTT | TRBV18 | - | TRBJ1-1 | -
CSALTRDRYYEQYF | TGCAGTGCTCTGACCCGGGACAGGTACTACGAGCAGTACTTC | TRBV20-1 | - | TRBJ2-7 | TRBD1
CASSPKGQIMNTEAFF | TGTGCCAGCTCACCGAAGGGACAGATAATGAACACTGAAGCTTTCTTT | TRBV18 | - | TRBJ1-1 | TRBD1
CASSLEGMGISSYEQYF | TGTGCCAGCAGCTTGGAGGGAATGGGGATAAGCTCCTACGAGCAGTACTTC | TRBV7-2 | many | TRBJ2-7 | -
CASSLNPSGSTDTQYF | TGTGCCAGCAGCCTAAATCCTAGCGGGAGCACAGATACGCAGTATTTT | TRBV11-1 | - | TRBJ2-3 | TRBD2
CASNGRQTQYF | TGTGCCAGCAACGGGAGGCAGACCCAGTACTTC | TRBV2 | many | TRBJ2-5 | TRBD2
CASSFGSAEKDEQFF | TGTGCCAGCAGTTTTGGTAGCGCGGAAAAGGATGAGCAGTTCTTC | TRBV28 | many | TRBJ2-1 | -
CATSGGGSGANVLTF | TGTGCCACCAGTGGTGGGGGCTCTGGGGCCAACGTCCTGACTTTC | TRBV24-1 | few | TRBJ2-6 | -
CASSEQEMDEQYF | TGTGCCAGCAGTGAGCAAGAGATGGACGAGCAGTACTTC | TRBV2 | - | TRBJ2-7 | -